The present T cell receptor beta chain was sequenced within a study of cytomegalovirus exposure and HLA in healthy donors. The primer mix had 60 Vbeta and 13 Jbeta primers. Measured with immunoSEQ multiplex PCR; TCRdb has only the in-frame clones, and not every one. The sample shows about 220,000 clones, less than 85% of them seen only once. The germline CDR1 and CDR2 sequences are SGHRS and YFSETQ. The CDR3 runs 14 residues. J was trimmed by 9 bases and V by 3 bases; bases with no gene match: 8. What was sequenced was PBMCs. This TCR derives from a young man in good health and CMV-seronegative. V gene TRBV5-1 combines with J gene TRBJ2-1; 8 bases line up with TRBD2. In DNA form, the CDR3 reads TGCGCCAGCAGCTCCGGGACTAGTTTGAGTGAGCAGTTCTTC. It encodes CASSSGTSLSEQFF.